This T cell receptor beta chain stems from a study of CD8+ T cells in alopecia areata. Whole-study results and caveats: Researchers report lesional scalp, most notably alopecia totalis/universalis, outstripped normal scalp in clonality.

Following extraction, RNA underwent reverse transcription to cDNA, which served as the sequencing template. Clones were sequenced by immunoSEQ multiplex PCR, and TCRdb holds only the in-frame ones, with some missing. The sample contains about 90,000 clones, roughly 46% of which appear only once. Regarding treatment: oral pan-JAK inhibitor, 5-10 mg twice daily. As regards this clone: Its antigen is currently unknown.

Germline V lookup: CDR1 MNHEY, CDR2 SMNVEV (reference sequence). The CDR3 contains 14 residues. The ends were cut back, 2 bases at V and 2 bases at J, with 10 bases in the middle. This chain uses TRBV27 with TRBJ2-7; D might be TRBD1 or TRBD2, each matching 5 bases. The specimen comprised CD8+ T cells sorted from blood, sampled at week 24, from a patient treated with tofacitinib. The sequence came from a human donor with alopecia areata. CDR3 DNA: TGTGCCAGCAGTTTACGTCGGGGCCCCTACGAGCAGTACTTC. It is translated as CASSLRRGPYEQYF.